This is a list of T cell receptor beta chains from one sample in a study of tumor-infiltrating lymphocytes in primary liver carcinoma. From the multiplex PCR reads, TCRdb called clonotypes with MiXCR, one entry per CDR3 protein. The sample yields 35,000 to 40,000 distinct CDR3 sequences, approximately 71% seen once. The sample consisted of tumor-adjacent normal liver tissue. The receptor set was obtained from a man aged 35-49 years with primary liver carcinoma and hepatitis B virus infection. Each CDR3 is given with its conserved first and last residue. The D gene is left open where the match is weak. Where a row states a size, it is once, few, many or the class of an expanded clone; other rows omit it.

D gene | J gene | V gene | clone size | CDR3 DNA | CDR3 protein
TRBD2 | TRBJ2-3 | TRBV7-8 | NA | TGTGACAGCAGCTCGTGGGGACTAGCGGTCCTCCGGGATACGCAGTATTTT | CDSSSWGLAVLRDTQYF
TRBD2 | TRBJ2-7 | TRBV6-2/TRBV6-3 | NA | TGTGCCAGCAAAGGGACTAGCGAAGTCTACGAACAGTACTTC | CASKGTSEVYEQYF
NA | TRBJ2-5 | TRBV11-2 | NA | TGTGGCAGCAGCTTAGAGTCCAGGATGTCAATGGAGACCCAGTACTTC | CGSSLESRMSMETQYF
NA | TRBJ1-3 | TRBV5-1 | NA | TGCGCCAGTAGCTCGGACGGGCAGAACCCTGGAAACACCATATATTTT | CASSSDGQNPGNTIYF
TRBD2 | TRBJ2-3 | TRBV10-3 | NA | TGTGCCATCAGGGCATCCCCAATGACTAGCGGGGCCACAGATACGCAGTATTTT | CAIRASPMTSGATDTQYF
NA | TRBJ1-4 | TRBV11-2 | NA | TGTGCCACCAGCCGGCCGGGCATCGGGGAGAAACTGTTTTTT | CATSRPGIGEKLFF
NA | TRBJ2-7 | TRBV4-2 | NA | TGTGCCAGGAGCCAAGCCGGAGGAGGGAACGAGCAGTACTTC | CARSQAGGGNEQYF
NA | TRBJ2-2 | TRBV5-4 | many | TGTGCCAGCAGCTTGGCGGGCACCGGGGAGCTGTTTTTT | CASSLAGTGELFF
NA | TRBJ1-1 | TRBV4-3 | NA | TGCGCCAGCAACCCTGTGGGCGAGGGAATGAACACTGAATCTTTCTTT | CASNPVGEGMNTESFF
TRBD1 | TRBJ2-1 | TRBV6-1 | NA | TGTACCAGCAGTGAGACAGGGGGTATGTACAATGAGCAGTTCTTT | CTSSETGGMYNEQFF
NA | TRBJ1-3 | TRBV29-1 | NA | TGCAGCATGGTAACTAACTCTGGAAACATCATATATTTT | CSMVTNSGNIIYF
NA | TRBJ1-5 | TRBV28 | NA | TGTGCCACCCTCAGGAGTGACTTGCCCCAGCATTTT | CATLRSDLPQHF
NA | TRBJ2-7 | TRBV6-6 | NA | TGTGCCAGCACCCCAGGATTCTCCTATGAGCAGTACTTC | CASTPGFSYEQYF
NA | TRBJ2-3 | TRBV5-1 | once | TGCGCCAGCAGTCCAGGACGCACAGATACACAGTATTTT | CASSPGRTDTQYF
NA | TRBJ2-4 | TRBV28 | many | TGTGCCAGCAGGGGGGGGCCAGCCAAAAACATTCAGTACTTC | CASRGGPAKNIQYF
NA | TRBJ1-6 | TRBV6-5 | medium-sized | TGTGCCAGCAGTTACGGGGGAGTCGATTCACCCCTCCACTTT | CASSYGGVDSPLHF
TRBD2 | TRBJ2-7 | TRBV5-1 | NA | TGCGCTGGCAGGGCCGGGACTAGCGGTTACGAGCACTACTTC | CAGRAGTSGYEHYF
NA | TRBJ2-7 | TRBV10-3 | NA | TGTGCCATCGGACCAGGGGTGTACGAGCAGTACTTC | CAIGPGVYEQYF
NA | TRBJ1-1 | TRBV13 | once | TGTGCCAGCAGCGTAAACCAGGGAGGGACTGAAGCTTTTTTT | CASSVNQGGTEAFF
TRBD1 | TRBJ1-6 | TRBV7-2 | many | TGTGCCAGCAGCCCCCGGGACAGAGATAATTCACCCCTCCACTTT | CASSPRDRDNSPLHF
NA | TRBJ1-5 | TRBV11-3 | NA | TGTGCCAGCAGCTTAGATCTGGTAATGGCTCAGCCCCAGCATTTT | CASSLDLVMAQPQHF
TRBD1 | TRBJ2-5 | TRBV28 | NA | TGTACCAGCGCGCCGGACAGGGTGGTAGAGACCCAGTACTTC | CTSAPDRVVETQYF
NA | TRBJ1-3 | TRBV7-2 | few | TGTGCCAGAGGGGCCGCTCGTAATGGAAACACCATATATTTT | CARGAARNGNTIYF
TRBD2 | TRBJ2-7 | TRBV6-2/TRBV6-3 | NA | TGTGCCAGCTGTAGCGGGAGGGAAAGAGATCTCTCCTACGAGCAGTACTTT | CASCSGRERDLSYEQYF
NA | TRBJ2-1 | TRBV2 | few | TGTGCCAGCAGGGTATCTGAGCAGTTCTTC | CASRVSEQFF
NA | TRBJ2-3 | TRBV28 | NA | TGTCCCAGCAGTTTACCGAACACAGATGCGCAGTATTTT | CPSSLPNTDAQYF
NA | TRBJ2-1 | TRBV28 | NA | TGTGTCAGTAGTTCTTTTTTATCATATCTCTTC | CVSSSFLSYLF
TRBD2 | TRBJ2-2 | TRBV4-3 | NA | TGCGCCAGTAGCCAAGATAGCCTGGGACTAGCGGGCCTGGGGGAGCTGTTTTTT | CASSQDSLGLAGLGELFF
TRBD2 | TRBJ2-1 | TRBV6-1 | NA | TGTGCCAGCAGTGAGCGTTTAGCGGGCTCATACAATGAGCTGTTCTTC | CASSERLAGSYNELFF
NA | TRBJ2-5 | TRBV29-1 | NA | TGCAACGTTGAATCCGCTCCGGGTAGATCGGAGACCCAGTACTTC | CNVESAPGRSETQYF
NA | TRBJ2-5 | TRBV7-3 | NA | TGTGCCAGCAGATCGTGTCCAGGATTAGGCGAGACCCAGTACTTC | CASRSCPGLGETQYF
NA | TRBJ2-3 | TRBV29-1 | NA | TGCAGCGTTACCCCCTCCACAGATACGCAGTATTTT | CSVTPSTDTQYF
NA | TRBJ2-7 | TRBV4-1 | NA | TGCGTCAGCAGCCTCCTAAGGGTAGGGGACGAGCAGCACTTC | CVSSLLRVGDEQHF
TRBD1 | TRBJ2-1 | TRBV29-1 | many | TGCAGCGGTTGGGGACAGGAGAAATACAATGAGCAGTTCTTC | CSGWGQEKYNEQFF
NA | TRBJ2-3 | TRBV6-2/TRBV6-3 | few | TGTGCCAGCAGTTATCTAGCGAGAGGGCCGACAGATACGCAGTATTTT | CASSYLARGPTDTQYF
TRBD2 | TRBJ2-1 | TRBV7-9 | NA | TGTACCAGCAACTTAGCGGGAGCGGGGGTTGAGCAGTTCTTC | CTSNLAGAGVEQFF
NA | TRBJ2-7 | TRBV5-1 | once | TGCGCCAGTAGCTTTATGGGAAGGGGCTTC | CASSFMGRGF
TRBD2 | TRBJ2-5 | TRBV5-4 | NA | TGTGCCAGCAGGCCGACTAGCGTAGAGACCAAGTACTTC | CASRPTSVETKYF
TRBD1 | TRBJ2-3 | TRBV28 | NA | TGTGCCAGCAGTTTACCCCCTGGACAGGGGACATATATGCAGTATTTT | CASSLPPGQGTYMQYF
TRBD2 | TRBJ2-1 | TRBV5-1 | NA | TGCGCTAGCAGCGGAGGGACTACCCTTTCCTACAATGAGCAGTTCTTC | CASSGGTTLSYNEQFF
TRBD1 | TRBJ1-2 | TRBV7-9 | NA | TGTACCAGCAGATGGGACAGGCGGTTTCATGACTACACTTTC | CTSRWDRRFHDYTF
NA | TRBJ2-5 | TRBV29-1 | NA | TGCAGCGTTATAGGTTTTGGCAGCCAAGAGACCCAATACTTC | CSVIGFGSQETQYF
NA | TRBJ2-2 | TRBV28 | many | TGTGCCAGCACCATTGGGGACCCTAGCACCGGGGAGCTGTTTTTT | CASTIGDPSTGELFF
NA | TRBJ2-7 | TRBV14 | NA | TGTGCCAGCAGCCATGGTTTGCTAGAGGCATACGAGCAGTACTTC | CASSHGLLEAYEQYF
NA | TRBJ2-1 | TRBV5-1 | many | TGCGCCAGCAGCTTGGTCGGAGGGATCGATGAGCAGTTCTTC | CASSLVGGIDEQFF
TRBD2 | TRBJ2-7 | TRBV7-9 | NA | TGTGCCAGTAGCCGCCTGACTAGCGGGAGGGCCCCCGAGCAGTATTTC | CASSRLTSGRAPEQYF
TRBD2 | TRBJ2-1 | TRBV6-1 | NA | TGTGCCAGCAGTCCTCGGTCTAGCGGGAGGTATGAGCAGTTCTTC | CASSPRSSGRYEQFF
NA | TRBJ1-4 | TRBV7-9 | NA | TGTAACAGCAGCCCTACCTCACTGGGGGAAAAACTGTTTTTT | CNSSPTSLGEKLFF
NA | TRBJ2-7 | TRBV6-2/TRBV6-3 | NA | TGTGCCAGCATTCAAAGGACGGAGCCCTACGAGCAGTACTTC | CASIQRTEPYEQYF
NA | TRBJ2-5 | TRBV5-5 | NA | TGTGCCAGCAGCATGTCTTTAACCCAAGAGACCCAGTGCTTC | CASSMSLTQETQCF
NA | TRBJ2-1 | TRBV5-4 | many | TGTGCCAGCAGCTTGGACGGTCAACCCTCCTACAATGAGCAGTTCTTC | CASSLDGQPSYNEQFF
NA | TRBJ1-3 | TRBV5-8 | NA | TGTGCCAGCAGCTTCCCTCGGTCGAGGGGTGGAAACACCATATATTTT | CASSFPRSRGGNTIYF
TRBD2 | TRBJ2-4 | TRBV11-1 | NA | TGTTCCAGCAGCTTTCCCTGGACTAGCGGGACCAAAAACATCCAGTACTTC | CSSSFPWTSGTKNIQYF